This TCR beta chain originates from a study of T cells after yellow fever vaccination. Study-wide background: Fractions low in cell number were prepared with SMART-Seq v4 Ultra Low Input.

Study-wide findings and caveats: Secondary responses were weaker yet peaked faster, day 5 versus 15. Clones from primary vaccination mostly reappeared after the booster (around 96% CD4, around 90% CD8).

To note about this clonotype: Its antigen is unidentified.

As TCR cDNA was made by 5'RACE template switching, a universal primer site and UMIs were added. MiXCR was run by TCRdb on the 5' RACE reads, yielding one entry per CDR3 protein. The data contain a few hundred thousand distinct CDR3 sequences, about 15% of them singletons. Trimming at V came to 2 bases and at J to 7 bases, leaving 6 bases not matched to a gene. Looked up from germline, CDR1 is SGHRS and CDR2 is YFSETQ. The CDR3 is 16 amino acids. The chain joins TRBV5-1 to TRBJ2-1, with TRBD2 identical over 13 bases. This TCR derives from a man between 18 and 29 years old who received the YFV17D yellow fever vaccine. Sequencing was performed on PBMCs, taken around 5 days after the first yellow fever vaccination. The CDR3 protein is CASSFTSGGALNEQFF. The CDR3 region has the DNA TGCGCCAGCAGCTTTACTAGCGGGGGGGCCTTGAATGAGCAGTTCTTC. The variable domain in full, completed from reference TRBV5-1 and TRBJ2-1, reads KAGVTQTPRYLIKTRGQQVTLSCSPISGHRSVSWYQQTPGQGLQFLFEYFSETQRNKGNFPGRFSGRQFSNSRSEMNVSTLELGDSALYLCASSFTSGGALNEQFFGPGTRLTVL.